One and the same sample provided the 6 T cell receptor beta chains below, sequenced in a study of T cells in Graves' hyperthyroidism and ophthalmopathy. RNA transcripts provided the source from which TCR beta CDR3 regions were amplified. Researchers ran a first-round RT-PCR on the TCR CDR3 using the HTBI primer set. Via MiXCR, TCRdb re-called the multiplex PCR reads, giving one row per CDR3 protein. In the table there are about 740,000 distinct CDR3 sequences, approximately 14% of which are singletons. Sequencing used blood. These receptors were taken from a woman between 18 and 29 years old with Graves' hyperthyroidism.

This clonotype was counted only a few times. The gene calls are TRBV28 and TRBJ1-1; D is ambiguous. This CDR3 has 15 residues. Germline V gene data show CDR1 as MDHEN and CDR2 as SYDVKM. V dropped 6 bases and J dropped 4 bases, with 18 bases sitting between them. The CDR3 loop is CASSPQKGRSTEAFF. DNA of the CDR3: TGTGCCAGCAGCCCCCAGAAAGGGAGGAGCACTGAAGCTTTCTTT.

This clonotype was counted between two and nine times. V is TRBV25-1 and J is TRBJ1-1; D ambiguous. Trimming shortened V by 0 bases and J by 2 bases, and 7 bases separated the two germline ends. The CDR3 consists of 14 residues. Germline V lookup: CDR1 MGHDK, CDR2 SYGVNS. The CDR3 DNA reads as TGTGCCAGCAGTGAATATAACAGTAACACTGAAGCTTTCTTT. Protein: CASSEYNSNTEAFF.

Only a few counts were recorded for this clonotype. The gene calls are TRBV20-1 and TRBJ2-1; the D call may be TRBD1 or TRBD2 (5 bases each). The germline V gene has CDR1 DFQATT and CDR2 SNEGSKA (reference sequence). Trimming took off 6 bases at V and 3 bases at J, with 15 bases between the two ends. The length of the CDR3 is 14 residues. CDR3 DNA sequence: TGCAGTGCCCCTTTCCGGGGCGACTACAATGAGCAGTTCTTC. As protein: CSAPFRGDYNEQFF.

This clonotype was detected many times. V gene TRBV6-1 combines with J gene TRBJ1-3; D may be TRBD1 (5 bases). Trimming removed 6 bases at V and 7 bases at J, with 28 bases between. The germline gives CDR1 MNHNS, CDR2 SASEGT. This CDR3 is built from 18 residues. The CDR3 DNA is TGTGCCAGCAGCTCGTCGGGACCTAGTATAGGGCCATGGAACACCATATATTTT. Its protein product is CASSSSGPSIGPWNTIYF.

The table lists this clonotype with many counts. The gene calls are TRBV11-2 and TRBJ2-3; no clear D gene. The CDR3 covers 15 residues. V gave up 3 bases and J gave up 0 bases, with 10 bases separating them. From germline, CDR1 is SGHAT and CDR2 FQNNGV. CDR3 in DNA: TGTGCCAGCAGCTTCCCAGGACCTAGCACAGATACGCAGTATTTT. This sequence encodes CASSFPGPSTDTQYF.

This clonotype has a count of ten or more. The chain uses TRBV6-1 and TRBJ2-5, with 10 positions matching TRBD1. CDR1 is MNHNS, CDR2 SASEGT, per germline. The CDR3 is 14 residues long. V gave up 5 bases and J gave up 5 bases; unmatched junction bases: 5. CDR3 region: CASSWDRGWETQYF. In DNA, the CDR3 is TGTGCCAGCAGTTGGGACAGGGGATGGGAGACCCAGTACTTC.